The rows below give T cell receptor beta chains drawn from one sample of a study of blood T cell repertoires in COVID-19. Produced via immunoSEQ multiplex PCR; TCRdb's table is partial and in-frame only. This table holds 85,000 to 90,000 clones, almost 85% found once. Sequencing used peripheral blood. The receptors originated from a woman aged 80 or over with acute or convalescent COVID-19. The CDR3 runs from the conserved cysteine through the conserved F or W. Fields, in order: D gene, J gene, clone size, V gene, CDR3 DNA, CDR3 protein. A D gene is named only where the DNA matches it firmly. A row's size may be missing; if present it is once, few, many or a size class.

>TRBD2|TRBJ2-5|NA|TRBV5-8
TGTGCCAGCAGCTTGACCCTAGCGGGAGGTGGGACCCAGTACTTC
CASSLTLAGGGTQYF
>TRBD2|TRBJ2-7|once|TRBV6-1
TGTGCCAGCAGTGAAAGTGGGGGGGGGTACGAGCAGTACTTC
CASSESGGGYEQYF
>NA|TRBJ2-1|NA|TRBV19
TGTGCCAGTAGTGCCCGTTTGTGGCGGGGAAGGAATGAGCAGTTCTTC
CASSARLWRGRNEQFF
>TRBD1|TRBJ1-3|NA|TRBV7-2
TGTGCCAGCAGACCGACAGGGGTCCTGAGCTCTGGAAACACCATATATTTT
CASRPTGVLSSGNTIYF
>TRBD2|TRBJ2-5|NA|TRBV10-1
TGCGCCAGCAGTGAGTCCGGGACTAGCCTACAAGAGACCCAGTACTTC
CASSESGTSLQETQYF
>TRBD1|TRBJ1-1|NA|TRBV11-2
TGTGCCAGCATCCTGGACAGGGGAGAAGCTTTCTTT
CASILDRGEAFF
>TRBD1|TRBJ2-5|NA|TRBV5-1
TGCGCCAGCAGCTGGGGGGACAGGGGGAGTGTGGAGACCCAGTACTTC
CASSWGDRGSVETQYF
>NA|TRBJ2-1|NA|TRBV5-6
TGTGCCAGCCTCCAGCGAACTTCCTACAATGAGCAGTTCTTC
CASLQRTSYNEQFF
>TRBD2|TRBJ2-3|NA|TRBV4-1
TGCGCCAGCAGCGAGACCGGGACTAGGAGGAGTACGCAGTATTTT
CASSETGTRRSTQYF
>TRBD2|TRBJ2-3|NA|TRBV28
TGTGCCAGCAGTGAAGCGGGAGACGATACGCAGTATTTT
CASSEAGDDTQYF
>NA|TRBJ1-2|few|TRBV3-1/TRBV3-2
TGTGCCAGCAGCCAAGGCCCAGGGGCCTATGGCTACACCTTC
CASSQGPGAYGYTF
>TRBD1|TRBJ2-5|NA|TRBV11-3
TGTGCCAGCAGCTTGGGGACAGGGGAACAAGAGACCCAGTACTTC
CASSLGTGEQETQYF
>TRBD2|TRBJ2-3|NA|TRBV7-2
TGTGCCAGCAGCTTATGGCGGGGGACCACAGATACGCAGTATTTT
CASSLWRGTTDTQYF